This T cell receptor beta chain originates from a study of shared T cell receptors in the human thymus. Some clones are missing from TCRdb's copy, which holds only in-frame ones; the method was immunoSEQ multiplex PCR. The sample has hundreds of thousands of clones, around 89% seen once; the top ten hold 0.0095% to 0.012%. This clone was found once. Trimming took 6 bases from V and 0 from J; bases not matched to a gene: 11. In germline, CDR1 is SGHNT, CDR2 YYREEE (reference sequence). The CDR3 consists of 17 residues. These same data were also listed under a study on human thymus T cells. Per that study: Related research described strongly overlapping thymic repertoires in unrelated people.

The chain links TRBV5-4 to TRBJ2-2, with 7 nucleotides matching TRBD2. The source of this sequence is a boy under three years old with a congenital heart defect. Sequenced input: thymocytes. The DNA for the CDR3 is TGTGCCAGCAACACTGGGGGGGGACCGTCGAACACCGGGGAGCTGTTTTTT. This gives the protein CASNTGGGPSNTGELFF.